A selection of T cell receptor beta chains follows, all from one sample in a study of CD8 T cells in ankylosing spondylitis. TCRdb reanalysed the 5' RACE reads using MiXCR and keeps one entry per CDR3 protein. The data hold tens of thousands of distinct CDR3 sequences, with over 5.5% observed a single time. Material for sequencing was blood, either unsorted or a sorted T cell fraction (not recorded which). These receptors originate from a male donor with ankylosing spondylitis or in good health (not recorded which). Both conserved end residues are part of each CDR3. D genes are given only for firm matches. Some rows have no size entry. The others give once, few or many, or a class for an expanded clone.

CDR3 length,D gene,clone size,J gene,V gene,CDR3 DNA,CDR3 protein
14,-,many,TRBJ1-3,TRBV20-1,TGCAGTGCCCGGCGACCGAGCTCTGGAAACACCATATATTTT,CSARRPSSGNTIYF
13,-,many,TRBJ2-1,TRBV9,TGTGCCAGCAGCCCCTGGACAGAGAATGAGCAGTTCTTC,CASSPWTENEQFF
14,-,many,TRBJ2-2,TRBV24-1,TGTGCCACCAGTATAGGGTTAGACACCGGGGAGCTGTTTTTT,CATSIGLDTGELFF
14,-,many,TRBJ1-1,TRBV18,TGTGCCAGCTCACCACAGAGGGGGAACACTGAAGCTTTCTTT,CASSPQRGNTEAFF
11,-,many,TRBJ1-2,TRBV3-1,TGTGCCAGCGGAGACGTTTATGGCTACACCTTC,CASGDVYGYTF
14,-,many,TRBJ1-3,TRBV29-1,TGCAGCGTTAAAACCAGGTTGGATGGAAACACCATATATTTT,CSVKTRLDGNTIYF
16,-,many,TRBJ1-2,TRBV10-3,TGTGCCATCAGTGTTTCCGGGGGTTCGGCACTCTATGGCTACACCTTC,CAISVSGGSALYGYTF
14,-,many,TRBJ2-2,TRBV9,TGTGCCAGCAGCCTCAGACACGACACCGGGGAGCTGTTTTTT,CASSLRHDTGELFF
14,TRBD2,many,TRBJ2-1,TRBV24-1,TGTGCCACCGGGACTAGCGGGGGACCCAATGAGCAGTTCTTC,CATGTSGGPNEQFF
11,-,many,TRBJ2-7,TRBV29-1,TGCAGCGTTGGTAAACAGTACGAGCAGTACTTC,CSVGKQYEQYF
17,TRBD2,many,TRBJ2-3,TRBV15,TGTGCCACCAGCAGGGGAGGGACTAGCGGGAGAAGAGATACGCAGTATTTT,CATSRGGTSGRRDTQYF
14,TRBD1,many,TRBJ1-2,TRBV24-1,TGTGCCACCAGTGATGAGACAGGGGTTAATGGCTACACCTTC,CATSDETGVNGYTF
14,-,many,TRBJ2-7,TRBV5-1,TGCGCCAGCAGCTTGAAGCAGGGCACCTACGAGCAGTACTTC,CASSLKQGTYEQYF
13,-,many,TRBJ1-1,TRBV6-5,TGTGCCAGCAGTTACAAGGAGTACACTGAAGCTTTCTTT,CASSYKEYTEAFF
13,-,many,TRBJ1-1,TRBV20-1,TGCAGTGCTGGGGCAGCCCTGAGCACTGAAGCTTTCTTT,CSAGAALSTEAFF
16,TRBD1,medium-sized,TRBJ2-5,TRBV24-1,TGTGCCACCAGTGACCGGACAGGGCATGATCGAGAGACCCAGTACTTC,CATSDRTGHDRETQYF
15,-,many,TRBJ2-2,TRBV6-1,TGTGCCAGCAGTGGGGCTAGTCCGATACACGGGGAGCTGTTTTTT,CASSGASPIHGELFF
13,-,many,TRBJ1-2,TRBV5-1,TGCGCCAGCAGCCCACAGGTTGGCTATGGCTACACCTTC,CASSPQVGYGYTF
14,-,many,TRBJ2-1,TRBV5-1,TGCGCCAGCAGCTTGGATGTTCCGGGAAATGAGCAGTTCTTC,CASSLDVPGNEQFF
16,-,many,TRBJ1-3,TRBV5-1,TGCGCCAGCAGCGTGGGACTGCTCCCCTCTGGAAACACCATATATTTT,CASSVGLLPSGNTIYF
14,-,many,TRBJ2-7,TRBV5-1,TGCGCCAGCAGCTTGGACAGGATTAACTACGAGCAGTACTTC,CASSLDRINYEQYF
17,-,many,TRBJ2-4,TRBV3-1,TGTGCCAGCAGCCAAGATCGCGTGGGGGTGGCCAAAAACATTCAGTACTTC,CASSQDRVGVAKNIQYF
15,TRBD2,many,TRBJ2-1,TRBV3-1,TGTGCCAGCAGCCGGACTAGCGGGCCATACAATGAGCAGTTCTTC,CASSRTSGPYNEQFF
16,-,many,TRBJ2-5,TRBV18,TGTGCCAGCTCATCGAGTCGACATTCCTTCCAAGAGACCCAGTACTTC,CASSSSRHSFQETQYF
14,-,many,TRBJ2-2,TRBV5-1,TGCGCCAGCAGCCTCTTTCCGGAAACCGGGGAGCTGTTTTTT,CASSLFPETGELFF
13,-,-,TRBJ2-7,TRBV3-1,TGTGCCAGCAGCCAAGGTCTAACCGGCGAGCAGTACTTC,CASSQGLTGEQYF
15,TRBD1,many,TRBJ2-3,TRBV20-1,TGCAGTGCTGTTCCGACAGGGGGGCTCACAGATACGCAGTATTTT,CSAVPTGGLTDTQYF
14,-,many,TRBJ1-5,TRBV20-1,TGCAGTGCCACGTTCGGACAGCTGAATCAGCCCCAGCATTTT,CSATFGQLNQPQHF
16,-,many,TRBJ2-2,TRBV5-1,TGCGCCAGCAGCTTGAATAGCTTAACGAACACCGGGGAGCTGTTTTTT,CASSLNSLTNTGELFF
17,-,many,TRBJ2-2,TRBV21-1,TGTGCCAGCAGCCGAACCTCGGACAGCATGAACACCGGGGAGCTGTTTTTT,CASSRTSDSMNTGELFF
14,-,many,TRBJ2-2,TRBV18,TGTGCCAGCTCACTGGTCTCCGGAACCGGGGAGCTGTTTTTT,CASSLVSGTGELFF
11,-,many,TRBJ2-5,TRBV29-1,TGCAGCGTTGAAGACGTCCAGGGCCAGTACTTC,CSVEDVQGQYF
12,TRBD2,many,TRBJ2-5,TRBV29-1,TGCAGCGCATCGGGGGGGCAAGAGACCCAGTACTTC,CSASGGQETQYF
16,-,many,TRBJ2-7,TRBV2,TGTGCCAGCAGTGAAGAGCAGGGACGATGGGACGGCGAGCAGTACTTC,CASSEEQGRWDGEQYF
14,TRBD2,many,TRBJ2-5,TRBV12-3/TRBV12-4,TGTGCCAGCAGTCCCCGACTAGCAGGGGAGACCCAGTACTTC,CASSPRLAGETQYF
15,-,many,TRBJ2-1,TRBV7-8,TGTGCCAGCACTGCAGCGCCCTCCTCCTACAATGAGCAGTTCTTC,CASTAAPSSYNEQFF
15,TRBD1,many,TRBJ2-7,TRBV5-1,TGCGCCAGCAGCGTGACAGGGGGCAGGTCCTACGAGCAGTACTTC,CASSVTGGRSYEQYF
14,-,many,TRBJ2-7,TRBV7-2,TGTGCCAGCACCTGGATGGAAAGGGAACGCGAGCAGTACTTC,CASTWMEREREQYF
18,TRBD2,many,TRBJ2-2,TRBV9,TGTGCCAGCAGCGAGTCCGGGACTAGCGGTCCGAACACCGGGGAGCTGTTTTTT,CASSESGTSGPNTGELFF
16,-,many,TRBJ1-5,TRBV20-1,TGCAGTGCTAGAGATAACACCGGGCGTCCGTTACAGCCCCAGCATTTT,CSARDNTGRPLQPQHF
14,-,many,TRBJ2-5,TRBV20-1,TGCAGTGCTGGGCCCAACTTGAGGCAAGAGACCCAGTACTTC,CSAGPNLRQETQYF
18,TRBD2,many,TRBJ2-3,TRBV3-1,TGTGCCAGCAGCCAACAAGCGGGGGGCCGATATAGCACAGATACGCAGTATTTT,CASSQQAGGRYSTDTQYF
17,-,many,TRBJ2-3,TRBV10-3,TGTGCCATCAGTGAGTCGCGGGCCACAGGGAGCACAGATACGCAGTATTTT,CAISESRATGSTDTQYF
12,-,many,TRBJ1-5,TRBV7-9,TGTGCCAGCAGCAGGGGCGGGTCGCCCCAGCATTTT,CASSRGGSPQHF
16,TRBD1,-,TRBJ2-2,TRBV7-2,TGTGCCAGCAGCCCGGACAGGGGAGGTATCTCCGGGGAGCTGTTTTTT,CASSPDRGGISGELFF
17,TRBD2,many,TRBJ2-5,TRBV4-1,TGCGCCAGCAGCCAAGATTCTAGCGGGAGGGCCGTGAAGACCCAGTACTTC,CASSQDSSGRAVKTQYF
11,-,-,TRBJ2-7,TRBV29-1,TGCAGCGTTGAAGAGGACTACGAGCAGTACTTC,CSVEEDYEQYF
15,TRBD1,many,TRBJ1-1,TRBV10-3,TGTGCCATCAGTGACAGACAGGGTGGGAACACTGAAGCTTTCTTT,CAISDRQGGNTEAFF
13,-,many,TRBJ1-1,TRBV10-3,TGTGCCATCCAAGGGACTGGAAGCACTGAAGCTTTCTTT,CAIQGTGSTEAFF
14,TRBD1,many,TRBJ1-1,TRBV9,TGTGCCAGCAGCGAGACAGGGGGTGTCCCTGAAGCTTTCTTT,CASSETGGVPEAFF
13,-,many,TRBJ1-1,TRBV5-1,TGCGCCAGCAGCTTGGATTGGGGCGGTGAAGCTTTCTTT,CASSLDWGGEAFF
13,-,many,TRBJ1-6,TRBV5-1,TGCGCCAGCAGCGAAGAGGGGAATTCACCCCTCCACTTT,CASSEEGNSPLHF
14,TRBD1,many,TRBJ2-3,TRBV5-1,TGCGCCAGCGGACTGGAGAGGGGGCAGGATACGCAGTATTTT,CASGLERGQDTQYF